This TCR beta chain is drawn from a study of blood T cell repertoires in COVID-19. As for the study in general: Some COVID-19 samples were acute and others convalescent; all came from the United States, Italy and Spain. PBMCs, B-cell-depleted T cells, or T cells were the source of the cDNA or gDNA that made up the material.

V was pared by 1 base and J by 0 bases, with 10 bases between. Looked up from germline, CDR1 is SGHRS and CDR2 is YFSETQ. The CDR3 extends over 15 amino acids. Per the authors' pipeline: Amplification of reference gene primers provided the estimated nucleated cell counts. Using immunoSEQ multiplex PCR, the repertoire was profiled, and TCRdb retains in-frame clones only, with some absent. That table is the source of V, J and clone size, and D and trimming were worked out from the DNA. The sample holds about 240,000 clones, 86% seen once. The source is a man aged 55 to 70 with acute or convalescent COVID-19. The sample consisted of peripheral blood. This rearrangement joins TRBV5-1 to TRBJ1-2, with TRBD1 as a possible D gene (5 bases). For the CDR3, the DNA is TGCGCCAGCAGCTTGACGGGGGACCCTAACTATGGCTACACCTTC. It is translated as CASSLTGDPNYGYTF.